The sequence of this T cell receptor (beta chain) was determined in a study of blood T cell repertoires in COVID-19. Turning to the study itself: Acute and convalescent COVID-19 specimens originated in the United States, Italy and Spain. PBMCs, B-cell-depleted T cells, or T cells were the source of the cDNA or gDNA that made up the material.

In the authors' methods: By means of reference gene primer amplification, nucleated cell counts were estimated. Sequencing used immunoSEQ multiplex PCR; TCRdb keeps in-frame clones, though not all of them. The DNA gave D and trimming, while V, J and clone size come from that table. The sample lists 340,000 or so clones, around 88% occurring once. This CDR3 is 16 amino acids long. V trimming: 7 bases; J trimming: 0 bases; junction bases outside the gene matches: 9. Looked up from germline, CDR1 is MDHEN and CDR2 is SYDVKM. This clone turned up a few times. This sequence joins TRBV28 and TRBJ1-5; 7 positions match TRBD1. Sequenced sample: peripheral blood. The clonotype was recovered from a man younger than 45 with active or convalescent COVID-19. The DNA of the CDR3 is TGTGCCAGCACCCCCGGGACAGCAAATAGCAATCAGCCCCAGCATTTT. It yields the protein CASTPGTANSNQPQHF.